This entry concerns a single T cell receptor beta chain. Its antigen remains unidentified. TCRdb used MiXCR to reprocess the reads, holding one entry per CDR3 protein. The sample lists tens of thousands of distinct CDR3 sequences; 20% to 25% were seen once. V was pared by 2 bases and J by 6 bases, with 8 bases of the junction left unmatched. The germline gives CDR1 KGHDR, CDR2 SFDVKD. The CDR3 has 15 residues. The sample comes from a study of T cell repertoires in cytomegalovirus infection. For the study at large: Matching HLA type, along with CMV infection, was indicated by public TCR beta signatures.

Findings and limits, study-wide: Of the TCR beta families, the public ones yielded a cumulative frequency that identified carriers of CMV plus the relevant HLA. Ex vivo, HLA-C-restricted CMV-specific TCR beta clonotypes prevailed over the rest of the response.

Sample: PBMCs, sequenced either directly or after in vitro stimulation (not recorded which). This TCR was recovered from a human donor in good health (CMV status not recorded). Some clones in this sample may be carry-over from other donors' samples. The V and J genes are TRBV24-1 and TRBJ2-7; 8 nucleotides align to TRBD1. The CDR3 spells CATSDSGQGTGEQYF. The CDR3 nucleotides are TGTGCCACCAGTGATTCCGGACAGGGAACAGGCGAGCAGTACTTC.